This entry lists 27 T cell receptor beta chains sequenced from one sample in a study of human T cells and chemical hapten exposure. Time point given: patch test 1, 2 weeks after DPC sensitization. Treatment indicated: therapeutic diphenylcyclopropenone sensitization with weekly scalp DPC. Via MiXCR, TCRdb re-called the RACE reads, giving one row per CDR3 protein. Of about 83,000 distinct CDR3 sequences listed, about 7.5% are singletons. Material: whole blood, obtained in connection with sensitization to the hapten diphenylcyclopropenone (DPC). These receptor sequences come from a woman aged 30 to 39 with alopecia areata. Some clones in this sample may be carry-over from other donors' samples.

The table lists this clonotype with many counts. This chain joins TRBV29-1 and TRBJ2-3, with D possibly being TRBD2 (7 bases). Trimming pared 4 bases from V and 2 bases from J, leaving 10 bases between. Germline assignment: CDR1 SQVTM and CDR2 ANQGSEA. The CDR3 spans 13 residues. CDR3 amino acids: CSVGGGITDTQYF. As DNA, the CDR3 is TGCAGCGTTGGCGGGGGCATCACAGATACGCAGTATTTT.

This clonotype has ten or more counts. The V and J genes are TRBV28 and TRBJ2-1; D perhaps matches TRBD1 (6 bases). CDR1 is MDHEN and CDR2 is SYDVKM in the germline V gene. The CDR3 spans 15 residues. Deletions cut 1 base from V and 10 bases from J, with 17 bases between. CDR3 coding DNA: TGTGCCAGCAGTTTATCAGGGACAACACAATACGAGCAGTTCTTC. Encoded protein: CASSLSGTTQYEQFF.

The chain links TRBV5-5 to TRBJ1-1; D is perhaps TRBD1 (6 bases). The V and J ends lost 4 bases and 1 base respectively, with 11 bases between them. The CDR3 totals 14 residues. Germline V gene data show CDR1 as SGHKS and CDR2 as YYEKEE (reference sequence). The CDR3 DNA follows: TGTGCCAGCAGCATCGAACAGGGGAACACTGAAGCTTTCTTT. Residues: CASSIEQGNTEAFF.

This clonotype was detected ten times or more. The V and J genes are TRBV7-6 and TRBJ1-1; 8 positions agree with TRBD1. The germline V gene has CDR1 SGHVS and CDR2 FNYEAQ. CDR3 length: 13 amino acids. J gave up 6 bases and V 5 bases, and 5 bases lay outside the gene matches. The DNA of the CDR3 is TGTGCCAGCAGCCCTAACAGGGGGTCTGAAGCTTTCTTT. Protein product: CASSPNRGSEAFF.

This clonotype was counted at least ten times. This sequence joins TRBV7-3 and TRBJ2-2, with 7 nucleotides matching TRBD2. V gave up 3 bases and J gave up 0 bases; unmatched junction bases: 4. The V gene's germline CDR1 is SGHTA and CDR2 FQGTGA. This CDR3 has 16 residues. CDR3 residues: CASSFLGGANTGELFF. CDR3 coding DNA: TGTGCCAGCAGCTTCCTTGGGGGGGCGAACACCGGGGAGCTGTTTTTT.

This clonotype was observed at least ten times. The V and J genes are TRBV7-8 and TRBJ1-1; the D gene is possibly TRBD1 (6 bases). The germline CDR1 and CDR2 sequences are SGHVS and FQNEAQ. Trimming took 0 bases from V and 0 from J, leaving 14 bases between them. The length of the CDR3 is 17 residues. In nucleotides, the CDR3 is TGTGCCAGCAGCTTAGCACTCTCGGGACACCTGAACACTGAAGCTTTCTTT. Translation: CASSLALSGHLNTEAFF.

At least ten counts were recorded for this clonotype. This rearrangement joins TRBV18 to TRBJ2-1, with TRBD1 matching 9 bases. Germline assignment: CDR1 KGHSH and CDR2 LQKENI. The trim removed 6 bases at V and 2 bases at J, leaving 5 bases unmatched. The CDR3 is 15 amino acids. The CDR3 coding sequence is TGTGCCAGCTCGCAGGGACAGGGACCCTACAATGAGCAGTTCTTC. Its translation is CASSQGQGPYNEQFF.

V and J are TRBV20-1 and TRBJ1-1, with TRBD1 as a possible D gene (5 bases). CDR1 and CDR2 from the germline V gene are DFQATT and SNEGSKA (reference sequence). This CDR3 has 14 residues. Trimming cost V 1 base and J 0 bases, with 9 bases left between them. CDR3 region: CSARGGSMNTEAFF. DNA for the CDR3: TGCAGTGCTAGAGGGGGGAGCATGAACACTGAAGCTTTCTTT.

This clonotype was observed many times. V usage is TRBV5-1 and J usage is TRBJ2-6; the D is unclear. This CDR3 spans 15 amino acids. With 0 bases removed from V and 0 bases from J, the gap between germline ends came to 4 bases. Germline CDR1 SGHRS, CDR2 YFSETQ. The CDR3 sequence: CASSLVDSGANVLTF. The DNA of the CDR3 is TGCGCCAGCAGCTTGGTCGACTCTGGGGCCAACGTCCTGACTTTC.

The genes are TRBV25-1 and TRBJ2-3; no clear D. Germline V gene sequence: CDR1 MGHDK, CDR2 SYGVNS. Trimming shortened V by 0 bases and J by 8 bases, and 12 bases separated the two germline ends. The CDR3 covers 14 residues. The CDR3 protein is CASSEYSAAGTQYF. CDR3 in DNA: TGTGCCAGCAGTGAATATTCGGCGGCAGGTACGCAGTATTTT.

This clonotype was seen ten or more times. CDR3 DNA: TGTGCCAGCAGCTTAAAGGGCACAGATACGCAGTATTTT. It is translated as CASSLKGTDTQYF. The rearrangement links TRBV5-4 to TRBJ2-3; D gene ambiguous. The ends were cut back, 2 bases at V and 1 base at J, with 5 bases in the middle. Germline CDR1 reads SGHNT; CDR2 reads YYREEE (reference sequence). The CDR3 length is 13 residues.

The sample holds many counts of this clonotype. The chain joins TRBV20-1 to TRBJ1-5; D is perhaps TRBD1 (5 bases). Trimming removed 3 bases from V and 7 bases from J, with 13 bases in between. CDR1 is DFQATT and CDR2 is SNEGSKA in the germline V gene (reference sequence). The CDR3 sequence is 13 residues long. CDR3 DNA: TGCAGTGCTAGTTCCGGGGACGGACAGCCCCAGCATTTT. Protein sequence: CSASSGDGQPQHF.

J is TRBJ1-1 and V is TRBV29-1; D uncertain. Looked up from germline, CDR1 is SQVTM and CDR2 is ANQGSEA. Trimming left V 4 bases short and J 8 bases short, with 8 bases between. This CDR3 is 10 amino acids long. CDR3 residues: CSVGVREAFF. CDR3 sequence (DNA): TGCAGCGTTGGGGTTAGGGAAGCTTTCTTT. The entire variable domain, with the rest obtained from reference TRBV29-1 and TRBJ1-1, is as follows: SAVISQKPSRDICQRGTSLTIQCQVDSQVTMMFWYRQQPGQSLTLIATANQGSEATYESGFVIDKFPISRPNLTFSTLTVSNMSPEDSSIYLCSVGVREAFFGQGTRLTVV.

This clonotype was counted ten times or more. This rearrangement joins TRBV28 to TRBJ1-2; no definite D call. Germline V CDR1 and CDR2: MDHEN, SYDVKM. The CDR3 consists of 13 residues. Trimming stripped 4 bases from V and 0 bases from J, with 6 bases between. The chain's CDR3 is CASSSTANYGYTF. As DNA, the CDR3 is TGTGCCAGCAGTTCTACAGCTAACTATGGCTACACCTTC.

This clonotype appeared many times. V is TRBV5-1 and J is TRBJ1-1; weak D call: TRBD1 (5 bases). Germline-derived CDR1 and CDR2 are SGHRS and YFSETQ. Trimming left V 4 bases short and J 0 bases short, with 10 bases between. The CDR3 extends over 14 amino acids. The CDR3 DNA reads as TGCGCCAGCAGCCTAGACAGTATGAACACTGAAGCTTTCTTT. Encoded protein: CASSLDSMNTEAFF.

The chain joins TRBV28 to TRBJ1-5, with D possibly matching TRBD1 (5 bases). The CDR3 covers 11 residues. The germline V gene encodes CDR1 MDHEN and CDR2 SYDVKM. V lost 6 bases and J 9 bases, leaving 9 bases between the germline ends. The CDR3 sequence: CASSRDRPQHF. CDR3 bases: TGTGCCAGCAGCCGCGACAGGCCCCAGCATTTT.

This clonotype was picked up many times. The CDR3 here is CASSNYGYTF. In DNA, the CDR3 is TGTGCCAGCAGCAACTATGGCTACACCTTC. This rearrangement joins TRBV2 to TRBJ1-2; D is unclear. Germline values: CDR1 SNHLY, CDR2 FYNNEI. This CDR3 is built from 10 residues. V shed 6 bases and J shed 2 bases, with 1 base lying between them.

This clonotype was counted at least ten times. This chain joins TRBV18 and TRBJ1-1, with D possibly matching TRBD1 (6 bases). V was pared by 4 bases and J by 2 bases, with 14 bases between. There are 15 residues in the CDR3. Germline V lookup: CDR1 KGHSH, CDR2 LQKENI. The CDR3: CASSRPTGDNTEAFF. The CDR3 nucleotides are TGTGCCAGCTCACGGCCGACAGGCGACAACACTGAAGCTTTCTTT.

This clonotype has ten or more counts. The rearrangement joins TRBV7-9 to TRBJ2-7; no definite D call. CDR3 size: 15 residues. Deletions cut 3 bases from V and 0 bases from J, with 12 bases between. The germline V gene encodes CDR1 SEHNR and CDR2 FQNEAQ (reference sequence). The CDR3: CASSFGQPLSYEQYF. CDR3 DNA sequence: TGTGCCAGCAGCTTCGGGCAGCCTCTCTCCTACGAGCAGTACTTC.

The chain is built from TRBV12-3 or TRBV12-4 and TRBJ2-3, with 14 bases fitting TRBD2. With 6 bases clipped from V and 3 bases from J, the junction kept 8 bases outside the gene matches. The CDR3 totals 17 residues. The CDR3 protein is CASSQGTSGGRTDTQYF. The CDR3 coding sequence is TGTGCCAGCAGCCAAGGGACTAGCGGGGGCCGGACAGATACGCAGTATTTT.

This clonotype was seen a handful of times. The V call is TRBV10-3, the J call TRBJ2-7; TRBD1 is a possible D gene (5 bases). Germline V gene sequence: CDR1 ENHRY, CDR2 SYGVKD. V lost 1 base, J lost 1 base, and 8 bases lay in between. The CDR3 spans 14 residues. The CDR3 DNA reads TGTGCCATCAGTGAGTGGGCAGGGTCCTACGAGCAGTACTTC. This translates into CAISEWAGSYEQYF.

This chain connects TRBV4-2 to TRBJ2-1; no firm D call. The CDR3 runs to 13 residues. CDR1 and CDR2 from the germline V gene are LGHNA and YNFKEQ. The germline V and J ends were trimmed by 0 bases and 12 bases, with 12 bases remaining between them. CDR3 bases: TGTGCCAGCAGCCAAGATCATATGGCGGTGCAGTTCTTC. Residues: CASSQDHMAVQFF.

At least ten counts were recorded for this clonotype. The chain combines TRBV7-9 with TRBJ2-1; 8 bases align to TRBD2. CDR1 and CDR2 (germline): SEHNR, FQNEAQ (reference sequence). The CDR3 loop spans 17 amino acids. The V segment lost 7 bases and the J segment 5 bases; nucleotides outside the gene matches: 16. The CDR3 DNA is TGTGCCAGCACCTCAATTGGAGAGAGACTAGCGCACAATGAGCAGTTCTTC. This codes for CASTSIGERLAHNEQFF.

This clonotype was recorded a few times. The chain is built from TRBV11-3 and TRBJ2-2; D gene ambiguous. CDR3 length: 15 amino acids. Germline V gives CDR1 SGHNT, CDR2 YENEEA. Trimming took 5 bases from V and 2 from J, leaving 12 bases between them. CDR3 loop: CASSPDPVNTGELFF. CDR3 nucleotides: TGTGCCAGCAGCCCAGACCCCGTTAACACCGGGGAGCTGTTTTTT.

This clonotype has a count of ten or more. V usage is TRBV4-1 and J usage is TRBJ1-6; 10 bases are a match to TRBD1. There are 16 residues in the CDR3. Germline V gives CDR1 MGHRA, CDR2 YSYEKL. V lost 1 base and J lost 7; bases outside the gene matches: 4. The CDR3 DNA is TGCGCCAGCAGCCAAGTGGAGGGACAGGGGAATTCACCCCTCCACTTT. This translates into CASSQVEGQGNSPLHF.

There are a few counts of this clonotype. J is TRBJ2-3 and V is TRBV7-9; D remains ambiguous. The CDR3 runs to 14 residues. From germline, CDR1 is SEHNR and CDR2 FQNEAQ (reference sequence). Between the trimmed V and J ends, which lost 2 bases and 2 bases, there was a span of 8 bases. The CDR3 here is CASSLLQITDTQYF. As DNA, the CDR3 is TGTGCCAGCAGCTTACTCCAGATCACAGATACGCAGTATTTT.

Note on this clonotype: A single base separates this from a much larger clone, so it may be a read error. The chain uses TRBV29-1 and TRBJ2-5; D call uncertain. CDR3 length equals 14 residues. In germline, CDR1 is SQVTM, CDR2 ANQGSEA. The CDR3 bases are TGCAGCGTTGAGGGTCCGTCCCACCAAGAGACCCGGTACTTC. Its translation is CSVEGPSHQETRYF.